The 10 T cell receptor beta chains below were found in one sample sequenced in a study of cytomegalovirus exposure and HLA in healthy donors. With 60 Vbeta and 13 Jbeta primers, the PCR was carried out. Generated by immunoSEQ multiplex PCR, the TCRdb table keeps only in-frame clones and is missing some. In the table there are about 130,000 clones, roughly 80% of which are singletons. The sequencing sample was made of PBMCs. The receptor set was obtained from a woman aged 40 to 50 in good health and CMV-seropositive.

The chain is built from TRBV18 and TRBJ1-1; 7 bases map to TRBD1. V gave up 3 bases and J gave up 3 bases; unmatched junction bases: 10. The CDR3 is made up of 16 amino acids. The germline CDR1 and CDR2 sequences are KGHSH and LQKENI. CDR3 sequence (DNA): TGTGCCAGCTCACCCGATCTTGACAGGGTGGACACTGAAGCTTTCTTT. Its protein is CASSPDLDRVDTEAFF.

This clone was counted a few times. This rearrangement joins TRBV30 to TRBJ1-1, with 10 bases lining up with TRBD1. This CDR3 region has 12 residues. Germline values: CDR1 GTSNPN, CDR2 SVGIG (reference sequence). The junction had 4 bases not matched to a gene; V was cut back by 4 bases and J by 8 bases. The CDR3 region has the DNA TGTGCCTGGACCCCGGGACAGGGGGAAGCTTTCTTT. Translated, it gives CAWTPGQGEAFF.

In this sample, this clone turned up once. The chain joins TRBV28 to TRBJ1-1; 7 bases line up with TRBD1. The CDR3 consists of 13 residues. Per the germline V gene, CDR1 is MDHEN and CDR2 is SYDVKM. V was clipped by 6 bases and J by 4 bases; unmatched bases: 5. The CDR3 here is CASRYRGSTEAFF. Written as DNA, the CDR3 is TGTGCCAGCAGATACAGGGGAAGCACTGAAGCTTTCTTT.

CDR3 amino acids: CASSLGLAGGTDTQYF. CDR3 DNA sequence: TGCGCCAGCAGCTTGGGACTAGCGGGAGGTACAGATACGCAGTATTTT. The chain recombines TRBV5-1 with TRBJ2-3; the match to TRBD2 covers 13 bases. Trimming at V came to 0 bases and at J to 3 bases, leaving 1 base not matched to a gene. The CDR3 totals 16 residues. CDR1 and CDR2 from the germline V gene are SGHRS and YFSETQ.

This rearrangement joins TRBV18 to TRBJ1-6; tentative D call: TRBD1 (6 bases). V lost 5 bases and J 7 bases, leaving 15 bases between the germline ends. Germline CDR1 KGHSH, CDR2 LQKENI. The CDR3 has 15 amino acids. DNA for the CDR3: TGTGCCAGCTCAATTAAGGACAGCACCAATTCACCCCTCCACTTT. It codes for CASSIKDSTNSPLHF.

This chain joins TRBV19 and TRBJ1-2; 8 nucleotides agree with TRBD1. With V trimmed by 7 bases and J by 4 bases, 11 bases remained unmatched. The CDR3 covers 15 residues. Germline V gives CDR1 LNHDA, CDR2 SQIVND (reference sequence). CDR3 sequence reads: CASNKPGGSSYGYTF. In nucleotides, the CDR3 is TGTGCCAGTAATAAACCAGGGGGCTCGAGCTATGGCTACACCTTC. The whole variable domain, remainder taken from reference TRBV19 and TRBJ1-2, is DGGITQSPKYLFRKEGQNVTLSCEQNLNHDAMYWYRQDPGQGLRLIYYSQIVNDFQKGDIAEGYSVSREKKESFPLTVTSAQKNPTAFYLCASNKPGGSSYGYTFGSGTRLTVV.

The chain has TRBV5-4 and TRBJ2-6, with a possible D match to TRBD2 (6 bases). The germline V and J ends were trimmed by 4 bases and 0 bases, with 17 bases remaining between them. The length of the CDR3 is 18 residues. Germline CDR1 SGHNT, CDR2 YYREEE (reference sequence). This CDR3 reads CASSRGGTQNSGANVLTF. As DNA, the CDR3 is TGTGCCAGCAGCCGAGGCGGGACTCAAAACTCTGGGGCCAACGTCCTGACTTTC.

The chain links TRBV6-5 to TRBJ2-5; D is unresolved. CDR1 and CDR2 (germline): MNHEY, SVGAGI. V was clipped by 2 bases and J by 7 bases, with 5 bases between them. The CDR3 length is 11 residues. CDR3 DNA: TGTGCCAGCAGTTACGGTAGGACCCAGTACTTC. It translates to CASSYGRTQYF.

This clone was counted a few times. The genes are TRBV27 and TRBJ1-2, with 11 bases identical to TRBD1. The germline V gene has CDR1 MNHEY and CDR2 SMNVEV (reference sequence). The J segment lost 4 bases and the V segment lost 5 bases, leaving 12 bases of the junction unmatched. The CDR3 extends over 17 amino acids. CDR3 in amino acids: CASSKGTGGPTGYGYTF. For the CDR3, the DNA is TGTGCCAGCAGTAAAGGGACAGGGGGACCCACTGGCTATGGCTACACCTTC.

This chain links TRBV2 with TRBJ1-4; 9 bases agree with TRBD1. The V and J ends lost 10 bases and 0 bases, in that order; junction bases with no gene match: 15. This CDR3 region has 18 residues. Per the germline V gene, CDR1 is SNHLY and CDR2 is FYNNEI. CDR3 in amino acids: CATPGAGTGITTNEKLFF. The CDR3 DNA follows: TGTGCCACCCCCGGAGCCGGGACAGGGATTACAACTAATGAAAAACTGTTTTTT.